The clone carrying this TCR beta chain appeared a single time. The germline V gene has CDR1 MNHEY and CDR2 SMNVEV (reference sequence). Trimming left V 5 bases short and J 2 bases short, with 10 bases between. The CDR3 sequence is 13 residues long. The data belong to a study of shared T cell receptors in the human thymus. Profiling relied on immunoSEQ multiplex PCR, and the TCRdb table lists in-frame clones only, not all of them. The sample yields roughly 700,000 clones, roughly 90% seen once. The sample was also linked to a second study, of human thymus T cells. That study reports: The authors found apparently biased V and J gene usage in thymic and blood repertoires.

The V gene is TRBV27, the J gene TRBJ2-7; D is perhaps TRBD1 (6 bases). The receptor was isolated from a boy younger than two with a congenital heart defect. Sequencing input: thymocytes. CDR3 coding DNA: TGTGCCAGCAGTCAGGGGACCCCCTACGAGCAGTACTTC. Translating it yields CASSQGTPYEQYF.